These T cell receptor beta chains were read from a single sample in a study of post-analysis software for immune sequencing data. TCRdb reprocessed the PCR reads with MiXCR, giving one entry per CDR3 protein. The profile shows about 820,000 distinct CDR3 sequences, approximately 57% of them singletons. Sequencing was performed on blood. The origin of the receptors is a girl aged 5 to 17 with multiple sclerosis. The CDR3 runs from the conserved cysteine through the conserved F or W. Each record gives: V gene, clone size, J gene, D gene, CDR3 length, CDR3 DNA, CDR3 protein. D genes are given only for firm matches. The size field is filled for only some rows; it gives once, few, many or a size class.

v_gene: TRBV12-3/TRBV12-4
abundance: few
j_gene: TRBJ1-6
d_gene: -
len: 13
CDR3nt: TGTGCCAGCAAAATCTCCTATAATTCACCCCTCCACTTT
CDR3aa: CASKISYNSPLHF

v_gene: TRBV11-3
abundance: -
j_gene: TRBJ2-5
d_gene: -
len: 14
CDR3nt: TGTGCCAGCAGCTTAGACTCCAGGGCAGAGACCCAGTACTTC
CDR3aa: CASSLDSRAETQYF

v_gene: TRBV5-1
abundance: once
j_gene: TRBJ2-7
d_gene: TRBD1
len: 16
CDR3nt: TGCGCCAGCAGCTTGATTAGCAGGGGGCGAGATCACGAGCAGTACTTC
CDR3aa: CASSLISRGRDHEQYF

v_gene: TRBV7-2
abundance: once
j_gene: TRBJ1-2
d_gene: TRBD1
len: 15
CDR3nt: TGTGCCAGCAGCACCCGACAGGGTTTCTTGTTAGGCTACACCTTC
CDR3aa: CASSTRQGFLLGYTF

v_gene: TRBV12-3/TRBV12-4
abundance: -
j_gene: TRBJ2-5
d_gene: -
len: 15
CDR3nt: TGTGCCAGCAGTCCGGGAGTCCTTCCGACGGAGACCCAGTACTTC
CDR3aa: CASSPGVLPTETQYF

v_gene: TRBV6-1
abundance: -
j_gene: TRBJ2-1
d_gene: TRBD2
len: 12
CDR3nt: TGTGCCAGCGTAGCGGGAGGAAGGGAGCAGTTCTTC
CDR3aa: CASVAGGREQFF

v_gene: TRBV7-8
abundance: -
j_gene: TRBJ1-4
d_gene: -
len: 17
CDR3nt: TGTGCCAGCAGCTTAGCTTCCACAGGGACGGTCGATGAAAAACTGTTTTTT
CDR3aa: CASSLASTGTVDEKLFF

v_gene: TRBV18
abundance: -
j_gene: TRBJ1-2
d_gene: -
len: 13
CDR3nt: TGTGCCAGCTCACCAGGGAGGGGCTATGGCTACACCTTC
CDR3aa: CASSPGRGYGYTF

v_gene: TRBV29-1
abundance: few
j_gene: TRBJ2-1
d_gene: TRBD2
len: 20
CDR3nt: TGCAGCGTCGGGTGGGTTTTTGAGCGGGGGGGCTCGGCTCCTTACAATGAGCAGTTCTTC
CDR3aa: CSVGWVFERGGSAPYNEQFF

v_gene: TRBV24-1
abundance: few
j_gene: TRBJ2-1
d_gene: -
len: 14
CDR3nt: TGTGCCACTCAGGGCTCGGGGACCTACAATGAGCAGTTCTTC
CDR3aa: CATQGSGTYNEQFF

v_gene: TRBV12-3/TRBV12-4
abundance: once
j_gene: TRBJ2-7
d_gene: -
len: 12
CDR3nt: TGTGCCAGCAAAGGGGCCTCCTACGAGCAGTACTTC
CDR3aa: CASKGASYEQYF

v_gene: TRBV12-3/TRBV12-4
abundance: -
j_gene: TRBJ2-7
d_gene: TRBD1
len: 19
CDR3nt: TGTGCCAGCAGTTCCGCGACACCCATCCGGGACAGGGAGTCCAACGAGCAGTACTTC
CDR3aa: CASSSATPIRDRESNEQYF

v_gene: TRBV18
abundance: -
j_gene: TRBJ2-5
d_gene: -
len: 14
CDR3nt: TGTGCCAGCTCACCATCGACTAGCCAAGAGACCCAGTACTTC
CDR3aa: CASSPSTSQETQYF

v_gene: TRBV6-5
abundance: few
j_gene: TRBJ1-2
d_gene: TRBD1
len: 14
CDR3nt: TGTGCCAGCAGTTTGGGACAGGACCACTATGGCTACACCTTC
CDR3aa: CASSLGQDHYGYTF

v_gene: TRBV14
abundance: once
j_gene: TRBJ2-7
d_gene: TRBD2
len: 15
CDR3nt: TGTGCCAGCAGCCACTTCCTAGCGGACCACTACGAGCAGTACTTC
CDR3aa: CASSHFLADHYEQYF

v_gene: TRBV12-3/TRBV12-4
abundance: -
j_gene: TRBJ2-3
d_gene: TRBD2
len: 15
CDR3nt: TGTGCCAGCAGCCCGACCAGCGGGAGACCAGATACGCAGTATTTT
CDR3aa: CASSPTSGRPDTQYF

v_gene: TRBV2
abundance: once
j_gene: TRBJ2-2
d_gene: -
len: 13
CDR3nt: TGTGCCACCACTCCGACACCGACCGGGGAGCTGTTTTTT
CDR3aa: CATTPTPTGELFF

v_gene: TRBV7-8
abundance: -
j_gene: TRBJ2-5
d_gene: TRBD2
len: 18
CDR3nt: TGTGCCAGCAGCTTAGGGCTAGCGGGGGTTATGTACCAAGAGACCCAGTACTTC
CDR3aa: CASSLGLAGVMYQETQYF

v_gene: TRBV10-3
abundance: -
j_gene: TRBJ1-1
d_gene: -
len: 17
CDR3nt: TGTGCCATCAGTTGGAGTAGCACCGGGACCGTGAACACTGAAGCTTTCTTT
CDR3aa: CAISWSSTGTVNTEAFF

v_gene: TRBV13
abundance: -
j_gene: TRBJ2-1
d_gene: TRBD2
len: 14
CDR3nt: TGTGCCAGCATACCCCGGGCTAGCGGAAATGAGCAGTTCTTC
CDR3aa: CASIPRASGNEQFF

v_gene: TRBV11-2
abundance: -
j_gene: TRBJ2-1
d_gene: -
len: 15
CDR3nt: TGTGCCAGCAGCTTTGGCTCCTGGGCGGACAATGAGCAGTTCTTC
CDR3aa: CASSFGSWADNEQFF

v_gene: TRBV27
abundance: -
j_gene: TRBJ1-1
d_gene: -
len: 14
CDR3nt: TGTGCCAGCGACGGAGAGCTCATGAACACTGAAGCTTTCTTT
CDR3aa: CASDGELMNTEAFF

v_gene: TRBV3-1
abundance: -
j_gene: TRBJ2-1
d_gene: TRBD2
len: 16
CDR3nt: TGTGCCAGCAGCCAGGGGGGACTAGCGGGAGAGTCTGAGCAGTTCTTC
CDR3aa: CASSQGGLAGESEQFF

v_gene: TRBV20-1
abundance: few
j_gene: TRBJ2-7
d_gene: TRBD1
len: 15
CDR3nt: TGCAGTGCTAGAGGAAACAGGGGATACATCCACGAGCAGTACTTC
CDR3aa: CSARGNRGYIHEQYF

v_gene: TRBV20-1
abundance: -
j_gene: TRBJ2-1
d_gene: TRBD2
len: 14
CDR3nt: TGCAGCTTATTGCGGGAGAATACCTACAATGAGCAGTTCTTC
CDR3aa: CSLLRENTYNEQFF

v_gene: TRBV20-1
abundance: -
j_gene: TRBJ2-1
d_gene: -
len: 11
CDR3nt: TGCAGTGCCAATAGCGGCAATGAGCAGTTCTTC
CDR3aa: CSANSGNEQFF

v_gene: TRBV15
abundance: -
j_gene: TRBJ1-5
d_gene: -
len: 16
CDR3nt: TGTGCCACCAGCAGTGAACGTGGAAGCGGCAATCAGCCCCAGCATTTT
CDR3aa: CATSSERGSGNQPQHF

v_gene: TRBV3-1
abundance: -
j_gene: TRBJ2-4
d_gene: -
len: 17
CDR3nt: TGTGCCAGCAGCCAAGCCCCGTGGGGGTTAGCCAAAAACATTCAGTACTTC
CDR3aa: CASSQAPWGLAKNIQYF

v_gene: TRBV5-5
abundance: -
j_gene: TRBJ1-2
d_gene: -
len: 17
CDR3nt: TGTGCCAGCAGCTTCAGGACAGTGACCTCTCCGGATGGCGGCTACACCTTC
CDR3aa: CASSFRTVTSPDGGYTF

v_gene: TRBV20-1
abundance: -
j_gene: TRBJ2-5
d_gene: TRBD1
len: 13
CDR3nt: TGCAGTGCTACAGGGACAGCGGAGGAGACCCAGTACTTC
CDR3aa: CSATGTAEETQYF

v_gene: TRBV7-9
abundance: few
j_gene: TRBJ2-5
d_gene: -
len: 16
CDR3nt: TGTGCCAGCAGCTTTTGGACTGGCGGACCCCAAGAGACCCAGTACTTC
CDR3aa: CASSFWTGGPQETQYF

v_gene: TRBV28
abundance: -
j_gene: TRBJ2-6
d_gene: -
len: 14
CDR3nt: TGTGCCAGCCGGAAGAGCTCTGGGGCCAACGTCCTGACTTTC
CDR3aa: CASRKSSGANVLTF

v_gene: TRBV6-5
abundance: -
j_gene: TRBJ1-2
d_gene: TRBD1
len: 15
CDR3nt: TGTGCCAGCAGTTACCTGGGACAGAACCCCTATGGCTACACCTTC
CDR3aa: CASSYLGQNPYGYTF

v_gene: TRBV6-1
abundance: -
j_gene: TRBJ2-7
d_gene: -
len: 12
CDR3nt: TGTGCCAGCAGTGTGACCGGGTACGAGCAGTACTTC
CDR3aa: CASSVTGYEQYF

v_gene: TRBV12-3/TRBV12-4
abundance: -
j_gene: TRBJ2-7
d_gene: TRBD1
len: 16
CDR3nt: TGTGCCAGCCTACTTGGCCTCGGGACAGGGGGCGCAGGGCAGTACTTC
CDR3aa: CASLLGLGTGGAGQYF

v_gene: TRBV5-1
abundance: -
j_gene: TRBJ2-3
d_gene: -
len: 15
CDR3nt: TGCGCCAGCAGCTTGGATCCGGTTAGCACAGATACGCAGTATTTT
CDR3aa: CASSLDPVSTDTQYF

v_gene: TRBV27
abundance: few
j_gene: TRBJ2-1
d_gene: -
len: 14
CDR3nt: TGTGCCAGCAGTCCCGGGGGAGGGGGACGTGAGCAGTTCTTC
CDR3aa: CASSPGGGGREQFF

v_gene: TRBV20-1
abundance: few
j_gene: TRBJ2-1
d_gene: -
len: 13
CDR3nt: TGCAGTGCCCGTGACGGGGGTTCCAATGAGCAGTTCTTC
CDR3aa: CSARDGGSNEQFF

v_gene: TRBV7-2
abundance: few
j_gene: TRBJ2-7
d_gene: -
len: 16
CDR3nt: TGTGCCAGCAGACCCGACCAGGGCCCGGCGGTCTACGAGCAGTACTTC
CDR3aa: CASRPDQGPAVYEQYF

v_gene: TRBV29-1
abundance: -
j_gene: TRBJ2-5
d_gene: -
len: 14
CDR3nt: TGCAGCGGCGCCCTAAGGGGTAGGCAAGAGACCCAGTACTTC
CDR3aa: CSGALRGRQETQYF

v_gene: TRBV7-3
abundance: few
j_gene: TRBJ1-1
d_gene: -
len: 15
CDR3nt: TGTGCCAGCAGCTTAGAGAGAGGGTTGGCTACTGAAGCTTTCTTT
CDR3aa: CASSLERGLATEAFF

v_gene: TRBV7-2
abundance: -
j_gene: TRBJ1-1
d_gene: -
len: 16
CDR3nt: TGTGCCAGCAGCTTAGCGCTCGCTGGACGAGGCACTGAAGCTTTCTTT
CDR3aa: CASSLALAGRGTEAFF